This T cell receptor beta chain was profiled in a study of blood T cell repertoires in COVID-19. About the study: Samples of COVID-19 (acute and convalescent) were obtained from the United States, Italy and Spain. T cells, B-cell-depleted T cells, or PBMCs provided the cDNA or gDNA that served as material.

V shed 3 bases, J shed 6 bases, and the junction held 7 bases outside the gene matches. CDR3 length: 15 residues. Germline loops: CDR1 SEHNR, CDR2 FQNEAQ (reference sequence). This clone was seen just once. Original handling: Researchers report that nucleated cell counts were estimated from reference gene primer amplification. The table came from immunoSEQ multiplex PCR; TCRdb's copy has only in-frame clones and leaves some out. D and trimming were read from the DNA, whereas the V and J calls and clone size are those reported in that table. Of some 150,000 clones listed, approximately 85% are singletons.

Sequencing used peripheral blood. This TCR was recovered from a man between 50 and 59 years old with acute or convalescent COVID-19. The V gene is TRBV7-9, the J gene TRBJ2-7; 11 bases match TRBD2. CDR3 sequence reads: CASSFLAGGFFEQYF. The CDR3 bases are TGTGCCAGCAGCTTCCTAGCGGGGGGATTTTTCGAGCAGTACTTC.